This T cell receptor (beta chain) came from a study of cytomegalovirus exposure and HLA in healthy donors. Study-wide findings and caveats: Many donors carried some public TCRs, although rarity characterized most TCR sequences. Later analysis identified a missense DCLRE1C variant that was linked to TCR beta V- and J-gene trimming. Earlier analysis found most TCR beta V segments productive about 90% or about 30% of the time.

Amplification used 60 Vbeta primers and 13 Jbeta primers. Profiled with immunoSEQ multiplex PCR; TCRdb holds only in-frame clones, not every one. In the table there are under 100,000 clones, 10% of which are singletons. This CDR3 contains 15 residues. Germline V gene lookup returns CDR1 SGHRS and CDR2 YFSETQ. J was trimmed by 2 bases and V by 0 bases; bases with no gene match: 5. Note on this clone: No antigen is known for it.

Sequencing was performed on PBMCs. The TCR was taken from a man in his 60s in good health and CMV-seropositive. V gene TRBV5-1 combines with J gene TRBJ2-7, with 7 bases identical to TRBD1. The CDR3: CASSLGAGGPYEQYF. CDR3 nucleotide sequence: TGCGCCAGCAGCTTGGGGGCAGGGGGACCCTACGAGCAGTACTTC.